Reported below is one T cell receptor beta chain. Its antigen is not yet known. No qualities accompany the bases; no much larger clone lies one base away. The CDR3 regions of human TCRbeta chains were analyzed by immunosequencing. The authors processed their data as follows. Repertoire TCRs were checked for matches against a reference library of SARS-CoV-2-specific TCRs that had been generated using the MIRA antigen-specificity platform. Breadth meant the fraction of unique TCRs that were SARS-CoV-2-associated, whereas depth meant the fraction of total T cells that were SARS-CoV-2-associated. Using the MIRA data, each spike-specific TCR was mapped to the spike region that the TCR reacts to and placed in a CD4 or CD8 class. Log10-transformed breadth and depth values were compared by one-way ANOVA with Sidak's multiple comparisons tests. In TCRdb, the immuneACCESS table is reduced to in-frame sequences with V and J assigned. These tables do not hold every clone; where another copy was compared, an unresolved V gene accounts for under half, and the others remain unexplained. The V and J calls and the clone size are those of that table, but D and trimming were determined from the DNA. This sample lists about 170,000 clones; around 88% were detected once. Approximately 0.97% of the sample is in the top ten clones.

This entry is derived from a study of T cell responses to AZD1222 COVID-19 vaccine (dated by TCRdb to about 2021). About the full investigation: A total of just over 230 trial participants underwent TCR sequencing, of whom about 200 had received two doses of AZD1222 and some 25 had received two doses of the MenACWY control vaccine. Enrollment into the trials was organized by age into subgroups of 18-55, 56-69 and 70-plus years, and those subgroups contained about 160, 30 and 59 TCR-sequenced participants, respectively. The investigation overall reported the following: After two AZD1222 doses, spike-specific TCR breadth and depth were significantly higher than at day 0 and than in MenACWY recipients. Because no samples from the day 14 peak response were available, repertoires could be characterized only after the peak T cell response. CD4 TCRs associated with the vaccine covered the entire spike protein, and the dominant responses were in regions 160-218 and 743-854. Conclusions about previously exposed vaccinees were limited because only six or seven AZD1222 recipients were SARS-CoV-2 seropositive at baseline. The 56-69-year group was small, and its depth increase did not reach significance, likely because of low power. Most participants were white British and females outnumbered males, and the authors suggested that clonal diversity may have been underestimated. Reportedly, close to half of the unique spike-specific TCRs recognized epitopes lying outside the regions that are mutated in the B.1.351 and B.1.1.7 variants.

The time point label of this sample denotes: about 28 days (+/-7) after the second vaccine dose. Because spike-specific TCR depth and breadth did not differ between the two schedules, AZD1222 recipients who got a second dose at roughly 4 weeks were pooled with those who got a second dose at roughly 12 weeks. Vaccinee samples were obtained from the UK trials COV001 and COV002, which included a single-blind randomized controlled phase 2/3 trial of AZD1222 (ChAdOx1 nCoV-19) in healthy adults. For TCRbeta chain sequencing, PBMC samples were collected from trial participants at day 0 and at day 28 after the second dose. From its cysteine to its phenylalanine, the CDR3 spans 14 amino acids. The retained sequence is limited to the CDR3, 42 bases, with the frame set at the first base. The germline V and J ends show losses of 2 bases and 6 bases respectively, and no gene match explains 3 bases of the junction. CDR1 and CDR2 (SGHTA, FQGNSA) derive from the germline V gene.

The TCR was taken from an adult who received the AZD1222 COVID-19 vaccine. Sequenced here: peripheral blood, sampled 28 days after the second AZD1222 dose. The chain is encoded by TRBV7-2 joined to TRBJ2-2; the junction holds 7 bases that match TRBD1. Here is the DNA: TGTGCCAGCAGCTTACAAACAGGGGCCGGGGAGCTGTTTTTT. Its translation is CASSLQTGAGELFF.